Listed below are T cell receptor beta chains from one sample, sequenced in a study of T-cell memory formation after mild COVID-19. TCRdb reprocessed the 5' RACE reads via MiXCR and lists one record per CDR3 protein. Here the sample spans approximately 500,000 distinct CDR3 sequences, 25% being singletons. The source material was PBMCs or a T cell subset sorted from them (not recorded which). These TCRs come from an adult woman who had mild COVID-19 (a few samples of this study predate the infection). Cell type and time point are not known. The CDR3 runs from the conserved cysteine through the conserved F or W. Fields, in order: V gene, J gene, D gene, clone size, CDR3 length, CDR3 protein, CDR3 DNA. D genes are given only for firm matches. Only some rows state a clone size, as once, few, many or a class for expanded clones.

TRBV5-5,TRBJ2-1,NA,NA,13,CASRPTGTNEQFF,TGTGCCAGCAGACCGACAGGGACTAATGAGCAGTTCTTC
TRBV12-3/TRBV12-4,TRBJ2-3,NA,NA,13,CASSPQGRDTQYF,TGTGCCAGCAGTCCGCAGGGTCGGGATACGCAGTATTTT
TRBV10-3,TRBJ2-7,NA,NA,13,CAISDLLESEQYF,TGTGCCATCAGTGACCTACTAGAATCCGAGCAGTACTTC
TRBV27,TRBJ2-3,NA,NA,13,CASSIDSTDTQYF,TGTGCCAGCAGCATAGATAGCACAGATACGCAGTATTTT
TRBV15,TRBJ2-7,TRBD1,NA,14,CATSSGQGFHEQYF,TGTGCCACCAGCAGCGGACAGGGGTTCCACGAGCAGTACTTC
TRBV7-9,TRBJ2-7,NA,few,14,CASSPHRDPYEQYF,TGTGCCAGCAGCCCCCATAGGGACCCGTACGAGCAGTACTTC
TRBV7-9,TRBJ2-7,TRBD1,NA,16,CASSQLQGRRSYEQYF,TGTGCCAGCAGCCAACTACAGGGGCGTCGTAGCTACGAGCAGTACTTC
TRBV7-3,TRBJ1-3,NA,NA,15,CASSLGPSPGNTIYF,TGTGCCAGCAGCTTGGGGCCTAGCCCCGGAAACACCATATATTTT
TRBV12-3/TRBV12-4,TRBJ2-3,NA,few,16,CASSTRDHTSTDTQYF,TGTGCCAGCAGTACCCGGGACCATACTAGCACAGATACGCAGTATTTT
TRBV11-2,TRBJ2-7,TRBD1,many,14,CASSRTGTAYEQYF,TGTGCCAGCAGCCGCACCGGGACAGCCTACGAGCAGTACTTC
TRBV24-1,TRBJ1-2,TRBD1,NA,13,CATSETRGIGYTF,TGTGCCACCAGTGAAACCAGGGGGATTGGCTACACCTTC
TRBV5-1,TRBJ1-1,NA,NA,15,CASSLVGGEGTEAFF,TGCGCCAGCAGCTTGGTCGGGGGAGAGGGCACTGAAGCTTTCTTT
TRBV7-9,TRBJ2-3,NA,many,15,CASSGRQVSTDTQYF,TGTGCCAGCAGCGGCCGTCAGGTTAGCACAGATACGCAGTATTTT
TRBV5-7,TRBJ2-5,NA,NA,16,CASSSSDPVRQETQYF,TGTGCCAGCAGCTCCTCGGACCCGGTAAGACAAGAGACCCAGTACTTC
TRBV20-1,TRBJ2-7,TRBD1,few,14,CSARDLQGASEQYF,TGCAGTGCTAGAGACCTCCAGGGGGCCAGTGAGCAGTACTTC
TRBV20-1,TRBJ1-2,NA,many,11,CSARDDRLITF,TGCAGTGCTAGAGATGACAGGTTAATAACCTTC
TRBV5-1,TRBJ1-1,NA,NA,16,CASSLEAGTGGTEAFF,TGCGCCAGCAGCTTGGAAGCCGGGACTGGGGGGACTGAAGCTTTCTTT
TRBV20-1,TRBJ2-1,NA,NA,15,CSAGETGYSYNEQFF,TGCAGTGCCGGAGAGACAGGCTACTCCTACAATGAGCAGTTCTTC
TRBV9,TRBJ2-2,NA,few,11,CASSHTGELFF,TGTGCCAGCAGTCACACCGGGGAGCTGTTTTTT
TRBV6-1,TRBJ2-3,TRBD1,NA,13,CASSMTGGGTQYF,TGTGCCAGCAGTATGACAGGGGGGGGGACGCAGTATTTT
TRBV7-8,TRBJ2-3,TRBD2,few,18,CASSLEGGTSGRADTQYF,TGTGCCAGCAGCTTAGAGGGAGGTACTAGCGGGAGGGCAGATACGCAGTATTTT
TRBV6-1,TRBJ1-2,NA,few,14,CASSEASRTTGYTF,TGTGCCAGCAGTGAAGCCAGCAGAACTACGGGCTACACCTTC
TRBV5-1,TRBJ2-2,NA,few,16,CASRLALNPNTGELFF,TGCGCCAGCAGACTGGCCCTTAACCCTAACACCGGGGAGCTGTTTTTT
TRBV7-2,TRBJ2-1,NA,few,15,CASGLGLFSYNEQFF,TGTGCCAGCGGCCTGGGGCTTTTCTCCTACAATGAGCAGTTCTTC
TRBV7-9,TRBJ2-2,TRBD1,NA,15,CASSSDRGLAGELFF,TGTGCCAGCAGCTCCGACAGGGGGCTGGCCGGGGAGCTGTTTTTT
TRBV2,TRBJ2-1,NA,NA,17,CASIGWQEKSSYNEQFF,TGTGCCAGCATCGGGTGGCAGGAAAAGAGCTCCTACAATGAGCAGTTCTTC
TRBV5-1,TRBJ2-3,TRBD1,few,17,CASSRPGRDRGTDTQYF,TGCGCCAGCAGCCGGCCGGGAAGGGACAGGGGCACAGATACGCAGTATTTT
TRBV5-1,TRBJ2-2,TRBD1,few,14,CASSTTGLAGELFF,TGCGCCAGCAGCACGACAGGGTTGGCCGGGGAGCTGTTTTTT
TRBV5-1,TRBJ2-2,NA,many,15,CASSLVQGNTGELFF,TGCGCCAGCAGCTTGGTTCAGGGGAACACCGGGGAGCTGTTTTTT
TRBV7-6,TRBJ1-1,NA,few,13,CASSFTGSGEAFF,TGTGCCAGCAGCTTCACAGGGAGCGGTGAAGCTTTCTTT
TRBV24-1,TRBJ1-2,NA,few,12,CATSDLESGYTF,TGTGCCACCAGTGATTTAGAATCCGGCTACACCTTC
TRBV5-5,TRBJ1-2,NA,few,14,CASSLDWVAYGYTF,TGTGCCAGCAGCTTGGACTGGGTGGCTTATGGCTACACCTTC
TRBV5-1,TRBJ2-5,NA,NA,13,CASRRTAQETQYF,TGCGCCAGCAGACGGACAGCCCAAGAGACCCAGTACTTC
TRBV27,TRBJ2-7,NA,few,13,CASSRVSSYEQYF,TGTGCCAGCAGTCGAGTAAGCTCCTACGAGCAGTACTTC
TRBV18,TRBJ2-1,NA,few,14,CASSNHGGRDEQFF,TGTGCCAGCTCGAACCACGGGGGAAGGGATGAGCAGTTCTTC
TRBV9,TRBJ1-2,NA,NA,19,CASSVDGVAGGGRGYGYTF,TGTGCCAGCAGCGTAGACGGAGTAGCTGGAGGGGGTCGAGGCTATGGCTACACCTTC
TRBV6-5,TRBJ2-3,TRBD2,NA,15,CASSRLAGYTGTQYF,TGTGCCAGCAGTAGACTAGCGGGATACACAGGTACGCAGTATTTT
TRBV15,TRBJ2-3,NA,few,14,CATSRVEALFTQYF,TGTGCCACCAGCAGAGTCGAGGCCCTCTTCACGCAGTATTTT
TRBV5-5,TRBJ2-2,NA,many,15,CASLALTGKPGELFF,TGTGCCAGCCTAGCCCTCACGGGGAAACCCGGGGAGCTGTTTTTT
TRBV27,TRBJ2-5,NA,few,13,CASSFPGALAQYF,TGTGCCAGCAGTTTCCCCGGAGCGTTAGCCCAGTACTTC
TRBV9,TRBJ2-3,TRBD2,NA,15,CASSVRLAYTDTQYF,TGTGCCAGCAGCGTCCGACTAGCATACACAGATACGCAGTATTTT